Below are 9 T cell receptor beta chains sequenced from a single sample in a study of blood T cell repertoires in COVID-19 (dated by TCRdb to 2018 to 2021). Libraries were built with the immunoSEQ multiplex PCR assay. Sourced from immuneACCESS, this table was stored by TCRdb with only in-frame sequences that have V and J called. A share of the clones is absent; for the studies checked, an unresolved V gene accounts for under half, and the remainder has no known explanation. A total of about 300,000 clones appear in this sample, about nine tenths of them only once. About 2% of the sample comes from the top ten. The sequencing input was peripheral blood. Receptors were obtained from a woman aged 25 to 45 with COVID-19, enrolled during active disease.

The CDR3 here is CAWSVPWSINEKLFF. DNA for the CDR3: TGTGCCTGGAGTGTACCCTGGAGTATTAATGAAAAACTGTTTTTT. The gene calls are TRBV30 and TRBJ1-4; no definite D call. This CDR3 is built from 15 residues. V lost 0 bases and J lost 4, with 12 bases in between. Germline values: CDR1 GTSNPN, CDR2 SVGIG (reference sequence).

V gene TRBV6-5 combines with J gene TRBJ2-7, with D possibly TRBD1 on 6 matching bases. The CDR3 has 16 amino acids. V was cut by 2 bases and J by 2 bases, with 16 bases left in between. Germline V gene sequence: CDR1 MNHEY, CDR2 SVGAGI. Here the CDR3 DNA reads TGTGCCAGCAGTTACCGATCAGGGGATAGACCCTACGAGCAGTACTTC. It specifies CASSYRSGDRPYEQYF.

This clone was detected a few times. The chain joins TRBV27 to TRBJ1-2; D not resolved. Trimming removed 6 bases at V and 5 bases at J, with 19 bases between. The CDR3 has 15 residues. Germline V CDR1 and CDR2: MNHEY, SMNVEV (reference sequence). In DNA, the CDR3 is TGTGCCAGCAGAGTCGCGGGAGGAAGGCGGTATGGCTACACCTTC. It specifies CASRVAGGRRYGYTF.

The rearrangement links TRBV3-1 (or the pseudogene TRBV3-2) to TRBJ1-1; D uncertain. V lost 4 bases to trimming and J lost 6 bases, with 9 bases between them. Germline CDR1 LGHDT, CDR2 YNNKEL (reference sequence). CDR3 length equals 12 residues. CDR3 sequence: CASSRGKSEAFF. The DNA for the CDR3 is TGTGCCAGCAGCCGAGGGAAGTCTGAAGCTTTCTTT.

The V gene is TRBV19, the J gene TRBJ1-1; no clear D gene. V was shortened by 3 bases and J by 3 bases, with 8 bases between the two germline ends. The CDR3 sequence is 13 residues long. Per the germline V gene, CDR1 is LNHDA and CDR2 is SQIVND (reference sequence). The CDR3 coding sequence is TGTGCCAGTAGTATGGCCCAGTACACTGAAGCTTTCTTT. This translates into CASSMAQYTEAFF. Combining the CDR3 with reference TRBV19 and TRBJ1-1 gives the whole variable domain DGGITQSPKYLFRKEGQNVTLSCEQNLNHDAMYWYRQDPGQGLRLIYYSQIVNDFQKGDIAEGYSVSREKKESFPLTVTSAQKNPTAFYLCASSMAQYTEAFFGQGTRLTVV.

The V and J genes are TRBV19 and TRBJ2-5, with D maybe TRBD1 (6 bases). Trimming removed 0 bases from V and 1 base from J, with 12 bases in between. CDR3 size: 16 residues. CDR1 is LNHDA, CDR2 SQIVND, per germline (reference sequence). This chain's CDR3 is CASSIEGRGIQETQYF. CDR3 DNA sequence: TGTGCCAGTAGTATAGAAGGCAGGGGAATCCAAGAGACCCAGTACTTC. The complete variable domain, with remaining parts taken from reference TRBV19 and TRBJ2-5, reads DGGITQSPKYLFRKEGQNVTLSCEQNLNHDAMYWYRQDPGQGLRLIYYSQIVNDFQKGDIAEGYSVSREKKESFPLTVTSAQKNPTAFYLCASSIEGRGIQETQYFGPGTRLLVL.

CDR3 residues: CASSLSFGTGAYNEQFF. DNA of the CDR3: TGTGCCAGCAGCTTGTCCTTCGGGACAGGGGCCTACAATGAGCAGTTCTTC. This sequence joins TRBV7-6 and TRBJ2-1, with 10 bases identical to TRBD1. The V gene's germline CDR1 is SGHVS and CDR2 FNYEAQ. The V segment lost 3 bases and the J segment 2 bases; nucleotides outside the gene matches: 7. The CDR3 consists of 17 residues.

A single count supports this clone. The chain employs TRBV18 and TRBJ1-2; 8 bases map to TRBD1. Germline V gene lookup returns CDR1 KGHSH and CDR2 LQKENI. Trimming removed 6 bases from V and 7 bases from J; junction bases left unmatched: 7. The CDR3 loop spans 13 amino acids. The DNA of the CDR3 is TGTGCCAGCTCCGGACAGGGTACTCGTGGCTACACCTTC. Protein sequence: CASSGQGTRGYTF. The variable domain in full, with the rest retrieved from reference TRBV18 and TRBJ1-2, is NAGVMQNPRHLVRRRGQEARLRCSPMKGHSHVYWYRQLPEEGLKFMVYLQKENIIDESGMPKERFSAEFPKEGPSILRIQQVVRGDSAAYFCASSGQGTRGYTFGSGTRLTVV.

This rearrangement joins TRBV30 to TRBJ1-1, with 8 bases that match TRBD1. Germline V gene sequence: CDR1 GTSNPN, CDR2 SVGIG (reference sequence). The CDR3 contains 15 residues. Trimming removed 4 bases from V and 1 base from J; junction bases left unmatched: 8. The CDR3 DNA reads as TGTGCCTGGATCCCCTCCGGGACAGGGAACACTGAAGCTTTCTTT. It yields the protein CAWIPSGTGNTEAFF.